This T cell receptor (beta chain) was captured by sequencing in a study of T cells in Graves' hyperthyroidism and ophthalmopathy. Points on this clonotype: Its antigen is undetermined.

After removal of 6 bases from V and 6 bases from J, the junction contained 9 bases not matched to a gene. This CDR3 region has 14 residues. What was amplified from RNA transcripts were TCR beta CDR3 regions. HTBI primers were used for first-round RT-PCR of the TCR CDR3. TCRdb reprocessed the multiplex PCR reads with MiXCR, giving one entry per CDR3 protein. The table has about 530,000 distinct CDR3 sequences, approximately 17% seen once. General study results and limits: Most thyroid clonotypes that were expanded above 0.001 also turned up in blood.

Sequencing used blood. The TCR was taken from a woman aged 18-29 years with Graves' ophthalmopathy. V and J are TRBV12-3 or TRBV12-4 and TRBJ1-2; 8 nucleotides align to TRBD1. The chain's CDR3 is CASSQTGEGNGYTF. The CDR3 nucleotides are TGTGCCAGCAGCCAGACAGGGGAAGGGAATGGCTACACCTTC.